The clone carrying this T cell receptor beta chain came up once. CDR1 is LNHNV, CDR2 YYDKDF, per germline (reference sequence). CDR3 length: 17 residues. The junction had 6 bases not matched to a gene; V was cut back by 2 bases and J by 0 bases. The sample belongs to a study of T cell changes during pregnancy in multiple sclerosis. Method: immunoSEQ multiplex PCR; TCRdb's copy keeps in-frame clones and lacks some. Of tens of thousands of clones in the sample, roughly 92% are singletons; the top ten hold roughly 0.21%. V usage is TRBV15 and J usage is TRBJ1-2, with 10 bases identical to TRBD1. The clonotype originates from a female donor with multiple sclerosis, enrolled in a pregnancy study. The sequencing here drew on CD4+ T cells from peripheral blood mononuclear cells, taken before pregnancy. The CDR3 spells CATSRSGQGPANYGYTF. CDR3 in DNA: TGTGCCACCAGCAGATCGGGACAGGGGCCAGCTAACTATGGCTACACCTTC.